This T cell receptor beta chain was sequenced for a study of CD8+ T cells in alopecia areata. Whole-study results and caveats: Tofacitinib significantly brought down scalp clonality and expanded CD8+ clones among top 100.

Investigators isolated RNA and reverse transcribed it into cDNA to act as the sequencing template. Sequencing was performed with immunoSEQ multiplex PCR; in TCRdb, only in-frame clones are kept and a portion is missing. The sample holds 170,000 or so clones, roughly 64% seen once. Per germline, CDR1 LNHDA and CDR2 SQIVND (reference sequence). This CDR3 is built from 15 residues. J gave up 4 bases and V 3 bases, and 8 bases lay outside the gene matches. Stated treatment: oral pan-JAK inhibitor, 5-10 mg twice daily. A remark on this clone: No antigen is known for it.

This sample comprised CD8+ T cells sorted from blood, obtained at week 24, from a patient treated with tofacitinib. The rearrangement joins TRBV19 to TRBJ1-1; 7 bases are a match to TRBD1. The sequence was collected from a human donor with alopecia areata. The CDR3 loop is CASSMTGTGVTEAFF. As DNA, the CDR3 is TGTGCCAGTAGTATGACAGGGACGGGGGTCACTGAAGCTTTCTTT.